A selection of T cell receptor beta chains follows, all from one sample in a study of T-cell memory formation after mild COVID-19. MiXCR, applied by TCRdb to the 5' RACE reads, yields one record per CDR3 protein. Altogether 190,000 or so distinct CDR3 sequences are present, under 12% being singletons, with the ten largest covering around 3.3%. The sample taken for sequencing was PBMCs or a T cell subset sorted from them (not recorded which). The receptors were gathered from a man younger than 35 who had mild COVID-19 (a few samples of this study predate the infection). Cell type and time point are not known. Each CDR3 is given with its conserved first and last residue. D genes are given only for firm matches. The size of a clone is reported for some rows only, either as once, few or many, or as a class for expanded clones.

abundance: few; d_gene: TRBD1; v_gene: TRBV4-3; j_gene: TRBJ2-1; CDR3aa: CASSTRTGGDYEQFF; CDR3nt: TGCGCCAGCAGCACACGGACAGGGGGAGACTATGAGCAGTTCTTC
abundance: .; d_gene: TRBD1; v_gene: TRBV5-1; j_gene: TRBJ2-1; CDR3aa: CASSRNTGTGFFDEQFF; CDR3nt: TGCGCCAGCAGCAGAAATACCGGGACAGGGTTTTTCGATGAGCAGTTCTTC
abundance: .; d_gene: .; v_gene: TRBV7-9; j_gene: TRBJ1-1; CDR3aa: CASSRAGLMNTEAFF; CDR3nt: TGTGCCAGCAGCCGGGCGGGGCTCATGAACACTGAAGCTTTCTTT
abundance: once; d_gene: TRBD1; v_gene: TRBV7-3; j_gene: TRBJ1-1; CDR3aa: CASRQGKNTEAFF; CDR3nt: TGTGCCAGCAGACAGGGGAAGAACACTGAAGCTTTCTTT
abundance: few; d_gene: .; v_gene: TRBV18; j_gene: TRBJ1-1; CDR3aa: CASSPLTRDTEAFF; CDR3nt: TGTGCCAGCTCACCACTAACCAGGGACACTGAAGCTTTCTTT
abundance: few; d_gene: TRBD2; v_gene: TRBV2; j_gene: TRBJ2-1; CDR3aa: CASELEIAGGNEQFF; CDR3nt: TGTGCCAGCGAGTTGGAAATAGCGGGGGGGAATGAGCAGTTCTTC
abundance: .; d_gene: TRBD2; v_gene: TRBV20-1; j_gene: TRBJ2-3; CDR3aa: CSARGTSLDTQYF; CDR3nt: TGCAGTGCTAGGGGGACTAGCTTAGATACGCAGTATTTT
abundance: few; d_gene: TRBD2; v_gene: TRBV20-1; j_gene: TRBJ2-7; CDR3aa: CSARDDPQRGPEQYF; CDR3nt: TGCAGTGCTAGAGACGACCCCCAGCGGGGACCCGAGCAGTACTTC
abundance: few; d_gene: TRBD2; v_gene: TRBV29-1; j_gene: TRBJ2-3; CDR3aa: CSVDIAGGPDTQYF; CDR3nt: TGCAGCGTTGACATAGCGGGGGGTCCAGATACGCAGTATTTT
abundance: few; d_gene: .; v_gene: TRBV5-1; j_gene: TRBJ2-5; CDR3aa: CASSLAATADPQETQYF; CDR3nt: TGCGCCAGCAGCTTGGCCGCGACAGCCGACCCCCAAGAGACCCAGTACTTC
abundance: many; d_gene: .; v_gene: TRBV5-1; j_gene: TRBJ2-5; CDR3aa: CASSSNGHWEETQYF; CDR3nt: TGCGCCAGCAGCTCAAATGGACATTGGGAAGAGACCCAGTACTTC
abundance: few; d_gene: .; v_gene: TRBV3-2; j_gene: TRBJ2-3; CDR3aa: CASNPRPGTLRRSDTQYF; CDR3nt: TGTGCCAGCAACCCTCGTCCTGGTACATTAAGACGTTCAGATACGCAGTATTTT
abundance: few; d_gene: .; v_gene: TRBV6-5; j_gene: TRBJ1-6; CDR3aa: CASSYLRYSPLHF; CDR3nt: TGTGCCAGCAGTTACTTGCGGTATTCACCCCTCCACTTT
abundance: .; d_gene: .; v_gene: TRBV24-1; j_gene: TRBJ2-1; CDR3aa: CATQDSSYNEQFF; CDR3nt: TGTGCCACCCAAGACAGCTCCTACAATGAGCAGTTCTTC
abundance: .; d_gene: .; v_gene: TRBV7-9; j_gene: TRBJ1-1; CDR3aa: CASSFRILPGEAFF; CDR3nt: TGTGCCAGCAGCTTTCGGATCTTACCGGGTGAAGCTTTCTTT
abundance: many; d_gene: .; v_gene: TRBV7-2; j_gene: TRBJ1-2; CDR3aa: CASSPGANYGYTF; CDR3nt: TGTGCCAGCAGCCCCGGAGCTAACTATGGCTACACCTTC
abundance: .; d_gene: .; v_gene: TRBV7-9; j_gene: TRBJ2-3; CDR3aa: CASSFLLGTDTQYF; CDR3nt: TGTGCCAGCAGCTTCCTTCTGGGCACAGATACGCAGTATTTT
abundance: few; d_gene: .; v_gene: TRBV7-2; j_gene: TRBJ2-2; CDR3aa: CASSLVVGNTGELFF; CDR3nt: TGTGCCAGCAGCTTAGTGGTCGGGAACACCGGGGAGCTGTTTTTT
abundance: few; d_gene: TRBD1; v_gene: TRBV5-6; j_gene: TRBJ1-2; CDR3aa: CASSPRTGLRYGYTF; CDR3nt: TGTGCCAGCAGCCCCAGGACAGGGCTCCGCTATGGCTACACCTTC
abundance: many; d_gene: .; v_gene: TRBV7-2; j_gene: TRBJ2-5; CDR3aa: CASCPAGETQYF; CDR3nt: TGTGCCAGCTGCCCCGCGGGAGAGACCCAGTACTTC
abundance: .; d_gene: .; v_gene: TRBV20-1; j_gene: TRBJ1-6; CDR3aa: CSARTVEGSPLHF; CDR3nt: TGCAGTGCTAGGACGGTCGAGGGTTCACCCCTCCACTTT
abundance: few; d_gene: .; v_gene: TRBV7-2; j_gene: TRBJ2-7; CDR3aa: CASSRAPGARYEQYF; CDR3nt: TGTGCCAGCAGCAGGGCTCCGGGAGCGCGCTACGAGCAGTACTTC
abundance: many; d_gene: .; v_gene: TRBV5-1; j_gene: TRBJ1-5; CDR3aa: CASSFSGGLDQPQHF; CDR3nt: TGCGCCAGCAGCTTTTCGGGGGGCTTAGATCAGCCCCAGCATTTT
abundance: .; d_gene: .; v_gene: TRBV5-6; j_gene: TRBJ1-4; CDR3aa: CASSLLPDLSEKLFF; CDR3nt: TGTGCCAGCAGCTTGCTACCAGACTTGAGTGAAAAACTGTTTTTT
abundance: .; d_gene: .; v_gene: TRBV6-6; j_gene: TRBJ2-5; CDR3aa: CASSYGRGYQETQYF; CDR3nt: TGTGCCAGCAGTTACGGACGGGGGTATCAAGAGACCCAGTACTTC
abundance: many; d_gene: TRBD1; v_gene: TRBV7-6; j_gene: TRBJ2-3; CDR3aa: CASSSRTGAQGTDTQYF; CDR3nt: TGTGCCAGCAGCTCAAGAACAGGGGCCCAAGGCACAGATACGCAGTATTTT
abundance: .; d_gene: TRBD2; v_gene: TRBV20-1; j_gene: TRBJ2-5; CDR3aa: CSALPTSLETQYF; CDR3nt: TGCAGTGCTCTACCGACTAGCTTGGAGACCCAGTACTTC
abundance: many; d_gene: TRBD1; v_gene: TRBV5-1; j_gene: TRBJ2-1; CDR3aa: CASSWGDRASINEQFF; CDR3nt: TGCGCCAGCAGTTGGGGGGACAGGGCCTCCATCAATGAGCAGTTCTTC
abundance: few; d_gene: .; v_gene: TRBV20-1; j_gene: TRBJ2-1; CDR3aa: CSAKIQAEQFF; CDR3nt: TGCAGTGCTAAAATACAGGCTGAGCAGTTCTTC
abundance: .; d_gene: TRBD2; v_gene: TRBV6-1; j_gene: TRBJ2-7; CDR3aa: CASSGGAGVFGSEQYF; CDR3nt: TGTGCCAGCAGCGGGGGGGCCGGTGTTTTCGGAAGCGAGCAGTACTTC
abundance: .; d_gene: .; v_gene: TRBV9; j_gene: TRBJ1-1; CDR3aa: CASSAGLQNTEAFF; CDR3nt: TGTGCCAGCAGCGCCGGACTTCAGAACACTGAAGCTTTCTTT
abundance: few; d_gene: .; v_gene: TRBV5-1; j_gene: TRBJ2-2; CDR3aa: CASKMGELRTGELFF; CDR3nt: TGCGCCAGCAAGATGGGTGAGCTGAGAACCGGGGAGCTGTTTTTT
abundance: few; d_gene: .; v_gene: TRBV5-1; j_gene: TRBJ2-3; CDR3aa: CASSSWEGADTQYF; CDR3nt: TGCGCCAGCAGCTCCTGGGAGGGGGCAGATACGCAGTATTTT
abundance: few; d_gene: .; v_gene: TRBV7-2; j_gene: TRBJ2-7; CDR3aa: CASSRQGSGYEQYF; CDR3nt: TGTGCCAGCAGTCGTCAGGGATCCGGCTACGAGCAGTACTTC
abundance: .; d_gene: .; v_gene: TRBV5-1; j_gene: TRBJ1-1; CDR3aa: CASSLASGDTEAFF; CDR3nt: TGCGCCAGCAGCTTGGCCAGCGGGGACACTGAAGCTTTCTTT
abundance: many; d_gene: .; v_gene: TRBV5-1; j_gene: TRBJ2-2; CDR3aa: CASSLWDSGTGELFF; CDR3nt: TGCGCCAGCAGCTTGTGGGATTCGGGCACCGGGGAGCTGTTTTTT
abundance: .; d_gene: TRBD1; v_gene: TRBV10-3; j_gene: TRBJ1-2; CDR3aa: CAATDRNYGYTF; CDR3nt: TGTGCCGCCACGGACAGGAACTATGGCTACACCTTC
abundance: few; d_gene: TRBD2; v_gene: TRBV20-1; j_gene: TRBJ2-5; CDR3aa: CSAPTSGASRQTQYF; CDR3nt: TGCAGTGCCCCGACTAGCGGGGCCTCCAGACAGACCCAGTACTTC
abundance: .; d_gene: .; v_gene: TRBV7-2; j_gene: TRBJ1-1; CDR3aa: CASSQRQGRITEAFF; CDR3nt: TGTGCCAGCAGCCAACGCCAGGGTAGGATCACTGAAGCTTTCTTT
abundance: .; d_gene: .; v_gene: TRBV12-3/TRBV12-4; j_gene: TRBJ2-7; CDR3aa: CASSMGQGMYEQYF; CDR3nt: TGTGCCAGCAGTATGGGGCAGGGGATGTACGAGCAGTACTTC
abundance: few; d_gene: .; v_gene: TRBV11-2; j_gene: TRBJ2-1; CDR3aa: CASRSGLAYNEQFF; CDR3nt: TGTGCCAGCCGATCAGGGCTAGCCTACAATGAGCAGTTCTTC